Shown below are 30 T cell receptor beta chains from a single sample sequenced in a study of molecular identifiers for immune sequencing clone quantification. TCRdb reprocessed the PCR reads with MiXCR, giving one entry per CDR3 protein. This sample has 300,000 to 350,000 distinct CDR3 sequences; about a fifth occur once, and the top ten carry approximately 0.8%. Sequencing was performed on naive CD8+ T cells from blood, with Jurkat cell RNA spiked in. Indicated subset: FACS-sorted CD8+CD4-CCR7+CD45RA+ naive T cells. The source is a human donor in good health. Some libraries in this study had Jurkat cell RNA spiked in.

Points on this clonotype: A single base separates this from a much larger clone, so it may be a read error. This likely comes from a read error, as the CDR3 has no conserved phenylalanine or tryptophan at its end. The V gene is TRBV30, the J gene TRBJ2-3; D is unclear. Germline V gene data show CDR1 as GTSNPN and CDR2 as SVGIG (reference sequence). The CDR3 has 15 amino acids. The V end was cut by 4 bases, the J end by 0 bases, with 14 bases between. CDR3 loop: CAWTGGSVSTDTQYL. DNA of the CDR3: TGTGCCTGGACTGGTGGGTCGGTGAGCACAGATACGCAGTATCTT.

To note about this clonotype: The junction differs from germline at one of its ends, possibly a read error. The J gene is TRBJ2-7, the V gene TRBV7-2; TRBD2 matches 10 bases. Germline CDR1 SGHTA, CDR2 FQGNSA. The CDR3 is 15 amino acids. This CDR3 is CASSHGLAASCEQYF. DNA of the CDR3: TGTGCCAGCAGCCACGGACTAGCGGCCTCCTGCGAGCAGTACTTC.

The table lists this clonotype with many counts. J is TRBJ2-7 and V is TRBV20-1; D remains ambiguous. CDR1 and CDR2 (germline): DFQATT, SNEGSKA (reference sequence). The ends were cut back, 3 bases at V and 0 bases at J, with 12 bases in the middle. The CDR3 spans 14 residues. This chain's CDR3 is CSARAQQISYEQYF. The CDR3 coding sequence is TGCAGTGCTAGGGCACAGCAAATCTCCTACGAGCAGTACTTC.

To note about this clonotype: An end of the junction differs from the germline gene, which may be a read error. The V gene is TRBV4-3, the J gene TRBJ2-7; D is unresolved. The CDR3 totals 15 residues. Germline lookup yields CDR1 LGHNA and CDR2 YSLEER. The CDR3 loop is CASSQDRNSLYERYF. CDR3 coding DNA: TGCGCCAGCAGCCAAGATAGGAACAGCCTCTACGAGCGGTACTTC.

A remark on this clonotype: This could be a read error, since a much larger clone is one nucleotide away. The gene calls are TRBV28 and TRBJ1-2; D perhaps matches TRBD1 (6 bases). Per germline, CDR1 MDHEN and CDR2 SYDVKM. There are 15 residues in the CDR3. CDR3 sequence (DNA): TGTGCCAGCAGTCCCTATGCGGGGGCGAGCTATGACTACACCTTC. As protein: CASSPYAGASYDYTF.

This clonotype was detected many times. The CDR3 DNA follows: TGCGCCAGCAGCCAATTAGCGGGAACCTACGAGCAGTACTTC. Amino acid sequence: CASSQLAGTYEQYF. The rearrangement uses TRBV4-1 and TRBJ2-7; 8 bases agree with TRBD2. The CDR3 loop spans 14 amino acids. With V trimmed by 2 bases and J by 2 bases, 2 bases remained unmatched. Germline CDR1 MGHRA, CDR2 YSYEKL.

As for this clonotype: A much bigger clone sits one base away, suggesting this may be a read error. Since the CDR3 does not end with the conserved phenylalanine or tryptophan, this likely comes from a read error. The chain has TRBV7-2 and TRBJ2-5, with D uncertain. Germline CDR1 and CDR2: SGHTA and FQGNSA. This CDR3 has 12 residues. V shed 6 bases and J shed 3 bases, with 8 bases lying between them. The chain's CDR3 is CASSSIEETQYS. CDR3 in DNA: TGTGCCAGCAGTAGTATAGAAGAGACCCAGTACTCC.

In regard to this clonotype: A read error is possible here, since a much larger clone lies one base away. The V and J genes are TRBV19 and TRBJ2-3, with D maybe TRBD2 (6 bases). Germline V lookup: CDR1 LNHDA, CDR2 SQIVND (reference sequence). The CDR3 has 12 amino acids. The CDR3 reads CASKDYTDTRYF. CDR3 sequence (DNA): TGTGCCAGTAAGGACTACACAGATACGCGGTATTTT.

Ten or more counts support this clonotype. The genes are TRBV4-3 and TRBJ1-5, with D tentatively TRBD1 (5 bases). V dropped 0 bases and J dropped 6 bases, with 18 bases sitting between them. The length of the CDR3 is 17 residues. The germline gives CDR1 LGHNA, CDR2 YSLEER. The CDR3 coding sequence is TGCGCCAGCAGCCAAGAACGGGGGTTGGGGCTGGGTCAGCCCCAGCATTTT. Protein product: CASSQERGLGLGQPQHF.

The chain couples TRBV27 to TRBJ2-7, with D possibly matching TRBD1 (6 bases). Trimming took 4 bases from V and 5 from J, leaving 18 bases between them. The V gene's germline CDR1 is MNHEY and CDR2 SMNVEV (reference sequence). The CDR3 covers 15 residues. The CDR3, as DNA: TGTGCCAGCAGTTCCCTGAACAGGGCCGAGGACGAGCAGTACTTC. This codes for CASSSLNRAEDEQYF.

This clonotype was counted ten times or more. CDR3 sequence reads: CASTDGTSLVYEQYF. CDR3 in DNA: TGTGCCAGCACTGACGGGACTAGCCTAGTCTACGAGCAGTACTTC. The chain employs TRBV28 and TRBJ2-7; TRBD2 aligns across 9 bases. This CDR3 has 15 amino acids. The junction had 10 bases not matched to a gene; V was cut back by 7 bases and J by 3 bases. Germline CDR1 reads MDHEN; CDR2 reads SYDVKM.

This clonotype was recorded many times. This chain uses TRBV5-1 with TRBJ2-3; D unresolved. Germline loops: CDR1 SGHRS, CDR2 YFSETQ. This CDR3 is built from 14 residues. Trimming stripped 7 bases from V and 1 base from J, with 13 bases between. The CDR3 here is CASRVWAGTDTQYF. The CDR3 DNA is TGCGCCAGCCGGGTCTGGGCCGGCACAGATACGCAGTATTTT.

This clonotype was detected many times. V is TRBV28 and J is TRBJ2-3, with 12 bases lining up with TRBD2. V gave up 5 bases and J gave up 2 bases; unmatched junction bases: 5. CDR3 size: 16 residues. Germline loops: CDR1 MDHEN, CDR2 SYDVKM. CDR3 DNA sequence: TGTGCCAGCAGTGCGCGACTAGCGGGAGTCACAGATACGCAGTATTTT. Translated: CASSARLAGVTDTQYF.

In its sample, this clonotype was seen a few times. V usage is TRBV19 and J usage is TRBJ2-2; TRBD1 aligns across 9 bases. The CDR3 totals 16 residues. Germline-derived CDR1 and CDR2 are LNHDA and SQIVND (reference sequence). The V segment lost 7 bases and the J segment 0 bases; nucleotides outside the gene matches: 6. This CDR3 reads CASTLGQGTNTGELFF. The DNA of the CDR3 is TGTGCCAGTACCCTGGGACAGGGAACGAACACCGGGGAGCTGTTTTTT.

This clonotype was counted a few times. The chain uses TRBV21-1 and TRBJ1-1. TRBV21-1 is reported as a pseudogene. The CDR3 is 15 residues long. CDR3: CASSNSGGGRTEAFF. Here the CDR3 DNA reads TGTGCCAGCAGCAATTCGGGAGGTGGACGCACTGAAGCTTTCTTT.

This clonotype was found many times. The rearrangement links TRBV6-2 or TRBV6-3 to TRBJ1-2, with a tentative D call TRBD1 (6 bases). The CDR3 spans 14 residues. The germline V gene encodes CDR1 MNHEY and CDR2 SVGEGT. V was shortened by 2 bases and J by 3 bases, with 10 bases between the two germline ends. The CDR3 bases are TGTGCCAGCAGTTACGTTGGACAGTACTATGGCTACACCTTC. Translated, it gives CASSYVGQYYGYTF.

This clonotype was observed at least ten times. The V and J genes are TRBV28 and TRBJ2-7; D uncertain. Trimming stripped 10 bases from V and 4 bases from J, with 20 bases between. The germline CDR1 and CDR2 sequences are MDHEN and SYDVKM. There are 14 residues in the CDR3. This chain's CDR3 is CATTTTGLGYEQYF. The CDR3 DNA follows: TGTGCCACCACAACCACCGGCTTGGGGTACGAGCAGTACTTC.

The sample holds a few counts of this clonotype. This chain links TRBV30 with TRBJ1-5, with unresolved D. The CDR3 totals 13 residues. CDR1 is GTSNPN and CDR2 is SVGIG in the germline V gene (reference sequence). V was clipped by 7 bases and J by 0 bases, with 10 bases between them. The CDR3, as DNA: TGTGCCTACTCAGACGCTAGCAATCAGCCCCAGCATTTT. Residues: CAYSDASNQPQHF. The whole variable domain, remainder taken from reference TRBV30 and TRBJ1-5, is SQTIHQWPATLVQPVGSPLSLECTVEGTSNPNLYWYRQAAGRGLQLLFYSVGIGQISSEVPQNLSASRPQDRQFILSSKKLLLSDSGFYLCAYSDASNQPQHFGDGTRLSIL.

This chain links TRBV19 with TRBJ2-3, with 9 bases identical to TRBD1. V lost 3 bases and J lost 6; bases outside the gene matches: 7. Germline V gene lookup returns CDR1 LNHDA and CDR2 SQIVND (reference sequence). The CDR3 totals 15 residues. In DNA form, the CDR3 reads TGTGCCAGTAGTATTGGGACAGGGTTCGATGATACGCAGTATTTT. Encoded protein: CASSIGTGFDDTQYF.

This clonotype was recorded only once. Compared with germline, one end of the junction differs, possibly owing to a read error. The V call is TRBV27, the J call TRBJ1-2; D unclear. The CDR3 is made up of 14 amino acids. Per germline, CDR1 MNHEY and CDR2 SMNVEV (reference sequence). The CDR3 DNA is TGTGCCAGCAGTTTATCATGGCCGGCCTATGGCTACATCTTC. Its protein is CASSLSWPAYGYIF.

V is TRBV4-3 and J is TRBJ2-1; 8 bases fit TRBD2. The CDR3 length is 16 residues. The junction had 5 bases not matched to a gene; V was cut back by 0 bases and J by 4 bases. The germline V gene has CDR1 LGHNA and CDR2 YSLEER. CDR3 DNA sequence: TGCGCCAGCAGCCAAGATGCGTCTAGCGGGTACAATGAGCAGTTCTTC. Amino acids: CASSQDASSGYNEQFF.

Details on this clonotype: This likely comes from a read error, as the CDR3 has no conserved phenylalanine or tryptophan at its end. The V call is TRBV10-2, the J call TRBJ2-3; 12 nucleotides line up with TRBD2. The ends lost 6 bases at V and 6 bases at J; junction bases unmatched: 7. The CDR3 is made up of 15 amino acids. Germline V gene lookup returns CDR1 WSHSY and CDR2 SAAADI. CDR3 bases: TGCGCCAGCAGGCTAGCGGGGGGGGTGCTGGATACGCAGTATCTT. Amino acids: CASRLAGGVLDTQYL.

There are a few counts of this clonotype. V and J are TRBV7-9 and TRBJ2-5, with D perhaps TRBD1 (5 bases). CDR1 is SEHNR, CDR2 FQNEAQ, per germline (reference sequence). This CDR3 is built from 15 residues. Trimming removed 4 bases from V and 5 bases from J, with 17 bases in between. The DNA of the CDR3 is TGTGCCAGCAGCTCCCAGGGTTCCAGCACGGAGACCCAGTACTTC. Translated: CASSSQGSSTETQYF. Drawing the rest from reference TRBV7-9 and TRBJ2-5, the complete variable domain is DTGVSQNPRHKITKRGQNVTFRCDPISEHNRLYWYRQTLGQGPEFLTYFQNEAQLEKSRLLSDRFSAERPKGSFSTLEIQRTEQGDSAMYLCASSSQGSSTETQYFGPGTRLLVL.

There are many counts of this clonotype. In DNA, the CDR3 is TGTGCCAGCAGTTACTCCCAAGGACAGGGACTTCGGTCACCCCTCCACTTT. Its translation is CASSYSQGQGLRSPLHF. V is TRBV6-2 or TRBV6-3 and J is TRBJ1-6; 8 bases line up with TRBD1. This CDR3 comprises 17 residues. Germline trimming cut 0 bases from V and 10 bases from J; bases unmatched to any gene: 11. CDR1 is MNHEY and CDR2 is SVGEGT in the germline V gene.

This clonotype showed up many times. The chain links TRBV24-1 to TRBJ2-6; D gene ambiguous. Looked up from germline, CDR1 is KGHDR and CDR2 is SFDVKD. Trimming removed 6 bases at V and 0 bases at J, with 8 bases between. The CDR3 contains 15 residues. CDR3 protein: CATSRGFSGANVLTF. In nucleotides, the CDR3 is TGTGCCACCAGTAGAGGATTCTCTGGGGCCAACGTCCTGACTTTC.

The J gene is TRBJ2-1, the V gene TRBV11-3; D is possibly TRBD1 (6 bases). The CDR3 sequence is 17 residues long. The V gene's germline CDR1 is SGHNT and CDR2 YENEEA. V was shortened by 6 bases and J by 8 bases, with 26 bases between the two germline ends. The CDR3 nucleotides read TGTGCCAGCAGTCATCGAGATATACAGGGTTTTAGGGATGAGCAGTTCTTC. Its protein product is CASSHRDIQGFRDEQFF.

This clonotype was detected many times. The chain recombines TRBV29-1 with TRBJ2-7; D is possibly TRBD2 (5 bases). Looked up from germline, CDR1 is SQVTM and CDR2 is ANQGSEA. There are 12 residues in the CDR3. V was shortened by 4 bases and J by 3 bases, with 10 bases between the two germline ends. CDR3 residues: CSVGVAGYEQYF. For the CDR3, the DNA is TGCAGCGTTGGAGTGGCGGGCTACGAGCAGTACTTC.

This clonotype was observed many times. The genes are TRBV29-1 and TRBJ2-1; TRBD2 aligns across 10 bases. Germline-derived CDR1 and CDR2 are SQVTM and ANQGSEA. V lost 0 bases and J lost 9; bases outside the gene matches: 8. The CDR3 covers 15 residues. CDR3 DNA: TGCAGCGTTGAAGATGTGGCTAGCGGGGGCGTTGAGCAGTTCTTC. Translated: CSVEDVASGGVEQFF.

In this sample, this clonotype turned up many times. The V and J genes are TRBV11-2 and TRBJ2-7; D gene unclear. Looked up from germline, CDR1 is SGHAT and CDR2 is FQNNGV. This CDR3 is 16 amino acids long. V lost 1 base to trimming and J lost 0 bases, with 13 bases between them. This CDR3 reads CASSLVLDVISYEQYF. The CDR3 coding sequence is TGTGCCAGCAGCTTAGTGCTCGACGTCATCTCCTACGAGCAGTACTTC.

Worth noting for this clonotype: Possible read error: a much larger clone is one base away. The chain is built from TRBV21-1 and TRBJ1-2; the table assigns TRBD1, which was not confirmed against the DNA. TRBV21-1 is marked as a pseudogene. The CDR3 runs to 12 residues. The CDR3 DNA sequence: TGTGCCAGCGACAAAACAGGGTTTGGCTACACCTTC. The encoded protein is CASDKTGFGYTF.